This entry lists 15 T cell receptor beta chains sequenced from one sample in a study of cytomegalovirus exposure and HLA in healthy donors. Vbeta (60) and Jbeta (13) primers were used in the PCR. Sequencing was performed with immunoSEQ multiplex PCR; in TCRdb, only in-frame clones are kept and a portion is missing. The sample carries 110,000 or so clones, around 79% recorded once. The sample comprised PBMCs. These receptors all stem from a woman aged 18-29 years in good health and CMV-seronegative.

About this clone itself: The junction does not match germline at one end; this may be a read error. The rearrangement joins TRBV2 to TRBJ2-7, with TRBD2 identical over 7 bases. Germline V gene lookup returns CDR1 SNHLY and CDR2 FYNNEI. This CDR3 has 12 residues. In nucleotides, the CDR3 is TGTGCCAGCAGAGAAGGGAGGGGCGAGCAGTACTTC. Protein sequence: CASREGRGEQYF.

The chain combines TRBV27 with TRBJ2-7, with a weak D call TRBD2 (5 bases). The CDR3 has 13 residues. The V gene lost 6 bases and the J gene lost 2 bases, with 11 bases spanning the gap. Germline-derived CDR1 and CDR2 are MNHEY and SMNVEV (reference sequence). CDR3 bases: TGTGCCAGCAGCAGGAGCGGCACCTACGAGCAGTACTTC. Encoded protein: CASSRSGTYEQYF.

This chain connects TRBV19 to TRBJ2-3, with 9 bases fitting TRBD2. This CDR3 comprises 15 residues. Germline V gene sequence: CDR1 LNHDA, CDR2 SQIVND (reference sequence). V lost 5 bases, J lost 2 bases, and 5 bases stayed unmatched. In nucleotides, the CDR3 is TGTGCCAGTAGTGGAGGACTAGCGTTCACAGATACGCAGTATTTT. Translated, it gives CASSGGLAFTDTQYF. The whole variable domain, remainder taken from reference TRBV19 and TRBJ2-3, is DGGITQSPKYLFRKEGQNVTLSCEQNLNHDAMYWYRQDPGQGLRLIYYSQIVNDFQKGDIAEGYSVSREKKESFPLTVTSAQKNPTAFYLCASSGGLAFTDTQYFGPGTRLTVL.

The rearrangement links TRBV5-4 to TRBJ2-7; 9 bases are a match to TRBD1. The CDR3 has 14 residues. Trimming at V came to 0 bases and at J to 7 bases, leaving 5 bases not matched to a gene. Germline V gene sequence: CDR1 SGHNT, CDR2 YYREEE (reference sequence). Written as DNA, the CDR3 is TGTGCCAGCAGCTTGGCGGGACAGGGTGGTGAGCAGTACTTC. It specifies CASSLAGQGGEQYF.

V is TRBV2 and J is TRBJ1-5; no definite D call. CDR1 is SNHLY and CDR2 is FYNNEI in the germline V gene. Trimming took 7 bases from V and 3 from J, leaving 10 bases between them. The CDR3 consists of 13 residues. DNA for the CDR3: TGTGCCAGCACTACGGGGTCCAATCAGCCCCAGCATTTT. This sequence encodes CASTTGSNQPQHF.

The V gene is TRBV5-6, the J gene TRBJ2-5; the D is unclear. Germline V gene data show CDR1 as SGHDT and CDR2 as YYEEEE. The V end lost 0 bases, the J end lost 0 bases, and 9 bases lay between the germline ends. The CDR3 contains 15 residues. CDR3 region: CASSLGGSYQETQYF. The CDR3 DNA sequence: TGTGCCAGCAGCTTGGGCGGATCCTACCAAGAGACCCAGTACTTC.

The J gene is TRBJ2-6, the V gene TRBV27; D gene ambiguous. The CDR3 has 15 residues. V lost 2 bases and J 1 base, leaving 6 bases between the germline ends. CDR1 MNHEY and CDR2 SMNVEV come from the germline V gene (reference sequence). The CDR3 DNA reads TGTGCCAGCAGTTTAGTAGCTTCTGGGGCCAACGTCCTGACTTTC. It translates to CASSLVASGANVLTF.

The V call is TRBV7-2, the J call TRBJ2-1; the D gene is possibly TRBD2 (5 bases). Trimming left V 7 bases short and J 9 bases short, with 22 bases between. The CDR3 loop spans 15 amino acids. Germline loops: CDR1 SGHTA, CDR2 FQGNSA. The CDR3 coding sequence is TGTGCCAGCATTCTTAGAGGCGGGTTAGGTGGTGAGCAGTTCTTC. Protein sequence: CASILRGGLGGEQFF.

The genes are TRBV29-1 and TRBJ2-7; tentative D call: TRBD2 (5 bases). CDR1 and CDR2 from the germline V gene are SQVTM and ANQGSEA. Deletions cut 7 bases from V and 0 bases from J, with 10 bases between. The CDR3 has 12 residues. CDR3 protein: CSAIGSSYEQYF. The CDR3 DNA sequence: TGCAGCGCAATAGGGAGCTCCTACGAGCAGTACTTC.

The CDR3 region has the DNA TGTGCCAGCAGGAGCTCCTACGAGCAGTACTTC. It is translated as CASRSSYEQYF. J is TRBJ2-7 and V is TRBV28; unclear D gene. Trimming took 6 bases from V and 0 from J, leaving 3 bases between them. CDR1 is MDHEN, CDR2 SYDVKM, per germline. This CDR3 has 11 residues.

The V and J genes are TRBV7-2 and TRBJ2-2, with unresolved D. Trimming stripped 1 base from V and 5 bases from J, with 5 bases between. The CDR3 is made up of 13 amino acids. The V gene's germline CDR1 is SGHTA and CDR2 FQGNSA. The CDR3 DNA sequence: TGTGCCAGCAGCTTAGTCCTGACCGGGGAGCTGTTTTTT. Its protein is CASSLVLTGELFF.

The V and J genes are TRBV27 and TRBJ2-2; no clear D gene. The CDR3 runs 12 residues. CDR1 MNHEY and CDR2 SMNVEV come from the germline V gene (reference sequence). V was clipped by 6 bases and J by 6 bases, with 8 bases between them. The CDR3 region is CASRRHAGELFF. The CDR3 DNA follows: TGTGCCAGCAGACGACACGCCGGGGAGCTGTTTTTT.

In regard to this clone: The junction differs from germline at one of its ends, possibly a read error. Written as DNA, the CDR3 is TGTGCCAGCAGGGAATTACAGGTTTCTGAAGCTTTCTTT. This translates into CASRELQVSEAFF. The chain couples TRBV25-1 to TRBJ1-1; a possible D gene is TRBD1 (5 bases). This CDR3 has 13 amino acids. Germline assignment: CDR1 MGHDK and CDR2 SYGVNS.

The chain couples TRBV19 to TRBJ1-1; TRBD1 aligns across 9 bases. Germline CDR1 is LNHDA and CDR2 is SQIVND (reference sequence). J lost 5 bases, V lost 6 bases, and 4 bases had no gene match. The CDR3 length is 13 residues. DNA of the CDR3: TGTGCCAGTAGCCTACAGGGGGCGACTGAAGCTTTCTTT. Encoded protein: CASSLQGATEAFF.

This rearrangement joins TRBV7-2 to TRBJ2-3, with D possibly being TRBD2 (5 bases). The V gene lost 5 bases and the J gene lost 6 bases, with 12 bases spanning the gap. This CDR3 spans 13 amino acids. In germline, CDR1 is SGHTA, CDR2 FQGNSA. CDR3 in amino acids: CASSRGSSDTQYF. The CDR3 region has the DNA TGTGCCAGCAGCCGAGGGTCGTCGGATACGCAGTATTTT.